Below, one T cell receptor (beta chain) is given with its context. Germline-derived CDR1 and CDR2 are SGHRS and YFSETQ. This CDR3 contains 13 residues. V gave up 7 bases and J gave up 1 base, with 11 bases separating them. Sequenced by immunoSEQ multiplex PCR; TCRdb stores in-frame clones only, minus some. There are around 140,000 clones in the sample; 88% occur only once, and 1.5% to 2% lies in the top ten. The data were obtained in a study of blood T cell repertoires in COVID-19. The origin of this receptor is a man in his sixties or seventies with acute or convalescent COVID-19. This rearrangement joins TRBV5-1 to TRBJ1-1; D may be TRBD1 (5 bases). Sequencing was carried out using peripheral blood. CDR3: CASSRQSNTEAFF. The CDR3 DNA is TGCGCCAGCTCCAGACAGTCGAACACTGAAGCTTTCTTT.